Below are 11 T cell receptor beta chains sequenced from a single sample in a study of blood T cell repertoires in COVID-19. Sequencing used immunoSEQ multiplex PCR; TCRdb keeps in-frame clones, though not all of them. Of about 87,000 clones detected, about 82% appear once; the ten largest clones hold roughly 25%. Sequenced sample: peripheral blood. These receptors all come from a human donor in a cohort sampled during active COVID-19.

J is TRBJ2-7 and V is TRBV5-6; D remains unclear. Looked up from germline, CDR1 is SGHDT and CDR2 is YYEEEE. The CDR3 runs 14 residues. The V end was cut by 0 bases, the J end by 2 bases, with 9 bases between. The CDR3 sequence: CASSLASYTYEQYF. The CDR3 nucleotides are TGTGCCAGCAGCTTGGCCTCCTATACCTACGAGCAGTACTTC.

In this sample, this clone turned up a few times. V gene TRBV9 combines with J gene TRBJ2-7; 10 nucleotides align to TRBD2. CDR1 SGDLS and CDR2 YYNGEE come from the germline V gene. Trimming took 0 bases from V and 5 from J; bases not matched to a gene: 8. This CDR3 has 16 amino acids. CDR3 nucleotide sequence: TGTGCCAGCAGCGTAGAGGCTTTAGCGGGAGGAGACGAGCAGTACTTC. Its translation: CASSVEALAGGDEQYF.

V and J are TRBV7-6 and TRBJ2-5; no firm D call. The CDR3 spans 17 residues. V was clipped by 1 base and J by 1 base, with 16 bases between them. Germline V gives CDR1 SGHVS, CDR2 FNYEAQ. The CDR3 region has the DNA TGTGCCAGCAGCTTAGGAGCTGGAGCGTTGGCCCAAGAGACCCAGTACTTC. It is translated as CASSLGAGALAQETQYF.

The sample holds one count of this clone. The chain has TRBV4-3 and TRBJ2-1; 8 nucleotides match TRBD2. This CDR3 has 16 residues. In germline, CDR1 is LGHNA, CDR2 YSLEER. V dropped 0 bases and J dropped 9; count of bases not matched to a gene: 10. The CDR3 bases are TGCGCCAGCAGCCAAGAGCTTTCGGGAGGGTTCTTTGAGCAGTTCTTC. It yields the protein CASSQELSGGFFEQFF.

This clone has only a few counts. The gene calls are TRBV6-1 and TRBJ2-7; a possible D gene is TRBD2 (6 bases). The CDR3 is made up of 14 amino acids. Trimming removed 3 bases from V and 0 bases from J, with 9 bases in between. Looked up from germline, CDR1 is MNHNS and CDR2 is SASEGT. CDR3 sequence (DNA): TGTGCCAGCAGTGAGGGACTCAACTCCTACGAGCAGTACTTC. Translating it yields CASSEGLNSYEQYF.

This clone was picked up one time. This chain joins TRBV3-1 (or the pseudogene TRBV3-2) and TRBJ2-1, with 8 bases identical to TRBD2. Trimming cost V 4 bases and J 4 bases; bases outside gene matches: 12. Germline V lookup: CDR1 LGHDT, CDR2 YNNKEL (reference sequence). This CDR3 has 17 amino acids. The CDR3 is CASSLSKASGRYNEQFF. In DNA form, the CDR3 reads TGTGCCAGCAGCCTCTCGAAGGCTAGCGGGCGATACAATGAGCAGTTCTTC.

V gene TRBV5-1 combines with J gene TRBJ1-1; D might be TRBD1 (6 bases). V lost 0 bases to trimming and J lost 6 bases, with 15 bases between them. The CDR3 totals 15 residues. Per the germline V gene, CDR1 is SGHRS and CDR2 is YFSETQ. The CDR3 sequence: CASSLEGQDSSEAFF. In nucleotides, the CDR3 is TGCGCCAGCAGCTTGGAGGGGCAGGACAGCTCTGAAGCTTTCTTT.

The rearrangement links TRBV5-1 to TRBJ2-7, with TRBD2 matching 8 bases. The V gene end was trimmed by 4 bases and the J gene end by 7 bases; junction bases not matched to a gene: 10. Per the germline V gene, CDR1 is SGHRS and CDR2 is YFSETQ. This CDR3 has 14 residues. The DNA for the CDR3 is TGCGCCAGCAGCCTAAGGACTAGCTATGATGAGCAGTACTTC. It specifies CASSLRTSYDEQYF.

The chain employs TRBV27 and TRBJ2-7; D is possibly TRBD2 (5 bases). The CDR3 has 13 amino acids. Trimming removed 0 bases from V and 5 bases from J, with 8 bases in between. Germline CDR1 and CDR2: MNHEY and SMNVEV (reference sequence). The CDR3 sequence: CASSLSSSHEQYF. The CDR3 coding sequence is TGTGCCAGCAGTTTATCGTCTAGCCACGAGCAGTACTTC.

This rearrangement joins TRBV30 to TRBJ2-5, with D maybe TRBD2 (6 bases). Germline-derived CDR1 and CDR2 are GTSNPN and SVGIG (reference sequence). The length of the CDR3 is 13 residues. V lost 2 bases, J lost 2 bases, and 9 bases lay in between. The CDR3 DNA follows: TGTGCCTGGAGTCGGACTACACAAGAGACCCAGTACTTC. Translating it yields CAWSRTTQETQYF.

This chain links TRBV5-6 with TRBJ1-5, with 7 bases fitting TRBD1. The germline gives CDR1 SGHDT, CDR2 YYEEEE. This CDR3 has 15 residues. V shed 1 base and J 3 bases; nucleotides not matched to a gene: 4. Here the CDR3 reads CASSLRQGHNQPQHF. DNA for the CDR3: TGTGCCAGCAGCTTGAGACAGGGACACAATCAGCCCCAGCATTTT.